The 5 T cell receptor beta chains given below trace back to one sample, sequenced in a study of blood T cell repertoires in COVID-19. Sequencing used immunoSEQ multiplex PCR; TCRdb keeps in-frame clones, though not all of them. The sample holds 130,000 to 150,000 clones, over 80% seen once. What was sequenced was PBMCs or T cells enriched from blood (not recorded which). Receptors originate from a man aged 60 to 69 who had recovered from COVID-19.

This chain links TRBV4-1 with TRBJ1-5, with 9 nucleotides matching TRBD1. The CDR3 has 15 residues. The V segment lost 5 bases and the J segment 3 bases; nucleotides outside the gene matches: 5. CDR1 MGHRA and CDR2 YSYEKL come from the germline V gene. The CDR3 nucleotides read TGCGCCAGCAGCAACAGGGGGCCGGTCAATCAGCCCCAGCATTTT. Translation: CASSNRGPVNQPQHF.

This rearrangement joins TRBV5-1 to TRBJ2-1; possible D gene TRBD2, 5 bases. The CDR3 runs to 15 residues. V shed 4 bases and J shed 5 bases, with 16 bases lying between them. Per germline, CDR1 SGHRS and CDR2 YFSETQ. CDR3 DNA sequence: TGCGCCAGCAGCCCCAGTTCCCACGGGAACAATGAGCAGTTCTTC. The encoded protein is CASSPSSHGNNEQFF. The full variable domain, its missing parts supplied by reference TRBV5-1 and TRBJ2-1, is KAGVTQTPRYLIKTRGQQVTLSCSPISGHRSVSWYQQTPGQGLQFLFEYFSETQRNKGNFPGRFSGRQFSNSRSEMNVSTLELGDSALYLCASSPSSHGNNEQFFGPGTRLTVL.

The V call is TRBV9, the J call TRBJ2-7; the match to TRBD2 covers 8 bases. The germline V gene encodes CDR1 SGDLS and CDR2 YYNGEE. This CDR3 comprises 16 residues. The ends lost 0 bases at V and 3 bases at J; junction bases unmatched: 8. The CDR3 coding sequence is TGTGCCAGCAGCGTAGGTGGGGGGACTAGTGTCTACGAGCAGTACTTC. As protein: CASSVGGGTSVYEQYF.

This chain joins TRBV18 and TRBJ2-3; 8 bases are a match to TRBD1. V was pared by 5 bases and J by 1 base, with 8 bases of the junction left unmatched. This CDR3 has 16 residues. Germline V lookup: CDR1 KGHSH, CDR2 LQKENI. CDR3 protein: CASSSLQGGGTDTQYF. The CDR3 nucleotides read TGTGCCAGCTCATCTCTACAGGGGGGTGGCACAGATACGCAGTATTTT.

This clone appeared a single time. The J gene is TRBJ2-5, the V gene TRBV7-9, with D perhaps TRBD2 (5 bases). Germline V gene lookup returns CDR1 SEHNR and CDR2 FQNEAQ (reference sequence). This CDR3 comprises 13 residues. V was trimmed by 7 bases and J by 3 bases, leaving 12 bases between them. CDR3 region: CASTRGPKETQYF. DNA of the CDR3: TGTGCCAGCACCCGGGGTCCCAAAGAGACCCAGTACTTC.